The source of this T cell receptor beta chain is a study of T-cell reconstitution after alpha-beta-depleted transplantation in children. During its preparation, the TCRbeta library received unique molecular identifiers. TCRdb independently ran MiXCR on the PCR reads; one entry per CDR3 protein. The table shows around 800,000 distinct CDR3 sequences, with 15% to 20% occurring only once. The CDR3 has 16 residues. Losses at the gene ends were 4 bases for V and 0 bases for J; bases not matched to a gene: 3. The germline gives CDR1 SNHLY, CDR2 FYNNEI. The sequencing used PBMCs, mostly from graft donor cells, collected 360 days after TCRalphabeta/CD19-depleted stem cell transplant. V is TRBV2 and J is TRBJ2-2; 9 nucleotides agree with TRBD1. The clonotype comes from a male patient younger than 18 who had a stem cell transplant for acute lymphoblastic leukemia, so the T cells may come from the graft donor. The CDR3 spells CASSATGGANTGELFF. The CDR3 DNA sequence: TGTGCCAGCAGTGCCACAGGGGGCGCGAACACCGGGGAGCTGTTTTTT.